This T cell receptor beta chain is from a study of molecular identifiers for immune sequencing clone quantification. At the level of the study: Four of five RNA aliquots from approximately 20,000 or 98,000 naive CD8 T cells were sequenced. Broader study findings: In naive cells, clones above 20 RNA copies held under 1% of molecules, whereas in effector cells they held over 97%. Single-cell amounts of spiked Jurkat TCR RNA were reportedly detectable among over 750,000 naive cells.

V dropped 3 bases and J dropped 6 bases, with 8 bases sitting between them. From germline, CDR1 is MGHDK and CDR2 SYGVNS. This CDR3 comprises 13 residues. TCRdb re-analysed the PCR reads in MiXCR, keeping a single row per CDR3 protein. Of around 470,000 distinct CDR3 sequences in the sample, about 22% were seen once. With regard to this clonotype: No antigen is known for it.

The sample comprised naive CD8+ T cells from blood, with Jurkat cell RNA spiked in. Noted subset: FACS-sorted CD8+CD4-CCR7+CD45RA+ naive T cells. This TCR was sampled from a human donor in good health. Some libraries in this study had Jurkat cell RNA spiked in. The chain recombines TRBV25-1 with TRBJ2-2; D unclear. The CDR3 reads CASSETSSGELFF. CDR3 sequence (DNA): TGTGCCAGCAGTGAGACCTCTTCCGGGGAGCTGTTTTTT.